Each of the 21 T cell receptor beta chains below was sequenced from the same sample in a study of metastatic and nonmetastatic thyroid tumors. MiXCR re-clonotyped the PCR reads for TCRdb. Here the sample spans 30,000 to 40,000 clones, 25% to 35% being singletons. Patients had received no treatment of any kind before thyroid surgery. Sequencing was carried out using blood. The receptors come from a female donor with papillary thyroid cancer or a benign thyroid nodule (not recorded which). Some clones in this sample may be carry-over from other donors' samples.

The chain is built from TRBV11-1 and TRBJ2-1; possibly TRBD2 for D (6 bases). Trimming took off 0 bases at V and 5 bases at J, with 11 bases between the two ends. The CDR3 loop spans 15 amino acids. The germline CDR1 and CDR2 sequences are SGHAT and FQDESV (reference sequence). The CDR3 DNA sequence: TGTGCCAGCAGCTTAGCTAGCGGATTTAACAATGAGCAGTTCTTC. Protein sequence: CASSLASGFNNEQFF.

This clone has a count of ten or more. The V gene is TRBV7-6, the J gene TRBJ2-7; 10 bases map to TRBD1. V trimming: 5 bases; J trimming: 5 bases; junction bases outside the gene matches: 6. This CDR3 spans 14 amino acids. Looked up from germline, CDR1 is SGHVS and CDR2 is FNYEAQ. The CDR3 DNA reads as TGTGCCAGCAGCCCGTGGACAGGGGGTAACGAGCAGTACTTC. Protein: CASSPWTGGNEQYF.

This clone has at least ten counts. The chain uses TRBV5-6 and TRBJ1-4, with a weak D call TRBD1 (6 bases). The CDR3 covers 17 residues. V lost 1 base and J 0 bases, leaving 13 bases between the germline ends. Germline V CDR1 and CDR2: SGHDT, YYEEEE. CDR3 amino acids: CASSLRQGHATNEKLFF. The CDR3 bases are TGTGCCAGCAGCTTGCGGCAGGGGCATGCAACTAATGAAAAACTGTTTTTT.

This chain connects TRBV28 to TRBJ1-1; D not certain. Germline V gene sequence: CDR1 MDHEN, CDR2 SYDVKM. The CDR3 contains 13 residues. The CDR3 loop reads CDCSLSWQVGAFF. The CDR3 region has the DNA TGTGACTGCAGTTTATCCTGGCAGGTAGGAGCTTTCTTT.

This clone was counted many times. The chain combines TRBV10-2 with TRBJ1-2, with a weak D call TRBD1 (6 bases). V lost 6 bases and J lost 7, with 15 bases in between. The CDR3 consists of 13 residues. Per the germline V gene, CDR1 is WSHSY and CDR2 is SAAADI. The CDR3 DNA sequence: TGCGCCAGCAGGGAGCAGGGGCAGGGTGGCTACACCTTC. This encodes CASREQGQGGYTF.

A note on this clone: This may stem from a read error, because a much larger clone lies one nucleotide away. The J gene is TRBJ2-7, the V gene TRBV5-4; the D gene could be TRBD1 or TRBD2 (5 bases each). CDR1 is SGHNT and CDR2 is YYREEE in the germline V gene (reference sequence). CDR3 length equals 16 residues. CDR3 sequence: CAGSSPVGTSSYEHYF. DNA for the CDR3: TGTGCCGGCAGCTCTCCAGTCGGGACCTCCTCCTACGAGCATTACTTC.

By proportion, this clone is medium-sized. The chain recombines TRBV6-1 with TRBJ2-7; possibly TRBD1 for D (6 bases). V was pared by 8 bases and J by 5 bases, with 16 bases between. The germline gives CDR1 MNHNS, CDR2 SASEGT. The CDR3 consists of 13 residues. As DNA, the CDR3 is TGTGCCAGCTCAAGTGGGACACGCGACGAGCAGTACTTC. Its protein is CASSSGTRDEQYF.

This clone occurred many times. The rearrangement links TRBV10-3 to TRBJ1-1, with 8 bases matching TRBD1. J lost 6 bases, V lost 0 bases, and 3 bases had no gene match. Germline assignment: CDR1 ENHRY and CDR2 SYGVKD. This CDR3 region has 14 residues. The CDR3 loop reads CAISESTGAAEAFF. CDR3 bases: TGTGCCATCAGTGAGTCGACAGGGGCGGCTGAAGCTTTCTTT.

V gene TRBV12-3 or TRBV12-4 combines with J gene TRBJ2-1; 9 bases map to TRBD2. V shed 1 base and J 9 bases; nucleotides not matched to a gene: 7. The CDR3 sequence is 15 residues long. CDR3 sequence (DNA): TGTGCCAGCAGTTTAGAAGGCGGGAGGGCCGCTGAGCAGTTCTTC. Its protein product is CASSLEGGRAAEQFF.

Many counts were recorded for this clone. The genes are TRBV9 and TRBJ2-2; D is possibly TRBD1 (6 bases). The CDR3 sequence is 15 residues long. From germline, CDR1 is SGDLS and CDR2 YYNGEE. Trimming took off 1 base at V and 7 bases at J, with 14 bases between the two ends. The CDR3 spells CASSVKDRFVGELFF. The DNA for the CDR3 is TGTGCCAGCAGCGTAAAGGACAGATTCGTCGGGGAGCTGTTTTTT.

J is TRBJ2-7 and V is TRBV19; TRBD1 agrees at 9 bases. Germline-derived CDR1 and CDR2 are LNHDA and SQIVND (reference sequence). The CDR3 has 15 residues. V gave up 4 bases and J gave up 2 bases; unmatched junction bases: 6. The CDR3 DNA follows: TGTGCCAGTAGTACCTCCCGGACAGGGGCCTACGAGCAGTACTTC. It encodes CASSTSRTGAYEQYF. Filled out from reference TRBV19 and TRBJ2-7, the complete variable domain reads DGGITQSPKYLFRKEGQNVTLSCEQNLNHDAMYWYRQDPGQGLRLIYYSQIVNDFQKGDIAEGYSVSREKKESFPLTVTSAQKNPTAFYLCASSTSRTGAYEQYFGPGTRLTVT.

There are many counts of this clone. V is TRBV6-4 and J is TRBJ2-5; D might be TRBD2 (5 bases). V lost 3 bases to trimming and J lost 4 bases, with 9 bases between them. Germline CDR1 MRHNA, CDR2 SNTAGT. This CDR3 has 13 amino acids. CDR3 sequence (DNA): TGTGCCAGCAGTGAGAGCGGCGGAGAGACCCAGTACTTC. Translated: CASSESGGETQYF.

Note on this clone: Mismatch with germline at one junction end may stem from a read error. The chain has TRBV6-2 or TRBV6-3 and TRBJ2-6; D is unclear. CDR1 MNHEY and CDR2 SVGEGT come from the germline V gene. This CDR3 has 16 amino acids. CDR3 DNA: TGTGCCAGCATTTACCAAGACTGGTCTGGGGCCAACGTCCTGACTTTC. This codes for CASIYQDWSGANVLTF.

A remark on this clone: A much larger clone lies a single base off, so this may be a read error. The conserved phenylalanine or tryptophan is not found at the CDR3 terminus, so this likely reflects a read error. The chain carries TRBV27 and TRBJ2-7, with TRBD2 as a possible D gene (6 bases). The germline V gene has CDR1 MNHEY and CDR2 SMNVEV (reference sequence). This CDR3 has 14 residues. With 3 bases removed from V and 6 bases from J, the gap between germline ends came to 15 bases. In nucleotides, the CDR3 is TGTGCCAGCAGTTTGCGGCGGGGTTCGGGCGAGCAGTACCTC. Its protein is CASSLRRGSGEQYL.

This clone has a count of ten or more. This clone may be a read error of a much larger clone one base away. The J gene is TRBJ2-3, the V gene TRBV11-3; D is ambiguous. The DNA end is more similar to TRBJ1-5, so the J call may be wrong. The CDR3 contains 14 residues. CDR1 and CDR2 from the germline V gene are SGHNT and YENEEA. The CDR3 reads CASSLGQVSDTQHF. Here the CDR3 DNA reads TGTGCCAGCAGCTTAGGCCAGGTATCAGATACGCAGCATTTT.

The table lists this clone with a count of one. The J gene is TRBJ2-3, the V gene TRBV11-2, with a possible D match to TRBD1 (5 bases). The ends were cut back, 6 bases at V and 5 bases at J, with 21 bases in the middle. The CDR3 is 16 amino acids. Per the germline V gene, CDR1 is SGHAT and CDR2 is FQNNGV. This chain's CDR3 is CASSFLMWTYGDTQYF. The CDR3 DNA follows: TGTGCCAGCAGTTTCCTCATGTGGACATATGGAGATACGCAGTATTTT.

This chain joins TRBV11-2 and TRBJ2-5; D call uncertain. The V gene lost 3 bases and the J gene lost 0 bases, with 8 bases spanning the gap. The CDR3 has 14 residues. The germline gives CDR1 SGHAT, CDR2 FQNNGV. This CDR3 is CASSFSVYQETQYF. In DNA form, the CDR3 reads TGTGCCAGCAGCTTCAGTGTGTACCAAGAGACCCAGTACTTC.

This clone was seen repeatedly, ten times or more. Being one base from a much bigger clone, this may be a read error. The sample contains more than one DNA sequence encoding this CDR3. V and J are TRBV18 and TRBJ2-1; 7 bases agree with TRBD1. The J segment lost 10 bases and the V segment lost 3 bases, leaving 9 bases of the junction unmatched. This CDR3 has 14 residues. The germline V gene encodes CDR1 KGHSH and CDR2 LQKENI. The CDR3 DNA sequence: TGTGCCAGCTCACCCCCGACAGGGTTCGACGAGCAGTTCTTC. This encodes CASSPPTGFDEQFF.

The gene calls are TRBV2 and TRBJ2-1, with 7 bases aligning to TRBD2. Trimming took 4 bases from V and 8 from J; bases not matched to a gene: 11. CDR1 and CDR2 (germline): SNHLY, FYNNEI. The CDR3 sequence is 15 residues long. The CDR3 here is CASSVSGIKVDEQFF. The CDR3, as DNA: TGTGCCAGCAGTGTAAGCGGGATTAAGGTCGATGAGCAGTTCTTC.

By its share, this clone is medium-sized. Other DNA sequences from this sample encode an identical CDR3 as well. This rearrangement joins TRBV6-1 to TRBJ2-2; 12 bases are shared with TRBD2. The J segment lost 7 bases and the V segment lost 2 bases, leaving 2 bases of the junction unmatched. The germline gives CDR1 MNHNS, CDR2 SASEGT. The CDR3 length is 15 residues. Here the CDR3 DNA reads TGTGCCAGCAGTGAACTAGCGGGAGGGCACGGGGAGCTGTTTTTT. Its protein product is CASSELAGGHGELFF.

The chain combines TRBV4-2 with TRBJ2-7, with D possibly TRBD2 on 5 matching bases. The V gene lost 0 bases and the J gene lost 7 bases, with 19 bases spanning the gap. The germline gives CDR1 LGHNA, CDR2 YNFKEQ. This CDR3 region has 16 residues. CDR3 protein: CASSQEARLQIWEQYF. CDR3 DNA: TGTGCCAGCAGCCAAGAAGCCCGACTACAGATCTGGGAGCAGTACTTC.